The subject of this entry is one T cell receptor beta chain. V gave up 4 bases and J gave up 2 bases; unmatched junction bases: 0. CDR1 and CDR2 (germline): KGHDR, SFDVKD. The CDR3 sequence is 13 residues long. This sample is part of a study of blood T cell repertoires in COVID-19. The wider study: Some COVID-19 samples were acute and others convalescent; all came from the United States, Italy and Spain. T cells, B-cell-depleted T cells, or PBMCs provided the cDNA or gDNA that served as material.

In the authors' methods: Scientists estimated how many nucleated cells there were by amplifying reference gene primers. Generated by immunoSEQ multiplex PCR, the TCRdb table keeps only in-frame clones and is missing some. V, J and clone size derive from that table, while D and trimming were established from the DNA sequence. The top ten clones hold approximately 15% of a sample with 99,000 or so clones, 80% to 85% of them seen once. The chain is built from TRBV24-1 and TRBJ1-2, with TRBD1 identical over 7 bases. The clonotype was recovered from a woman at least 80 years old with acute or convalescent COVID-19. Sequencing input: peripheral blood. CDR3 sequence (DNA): TGTGCCACCAGTGAACAGGGGAACTATGGCTACACCTTC. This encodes CATSEQGNYGYTF.